These 10 T cell receptor beta chains were all obtained from the same sample, sequenced in a study of identical twins (dated by TCRdb to about 2016). The library was generated by 5' RACE. The listed sequencing device is Illumina HiSeq 2000. TCRdb handled the public reads itself, with Q25 trimming in fastp and clone calling in MiXCR, and kept productive beta chains. Rows merge per CDR3 protein into single entries with the most common DNA and genes. The sample table shows over 500,000 distinct CDR3 sequences, and less than 25% are seen once. Of the sample, roughly 0.91% is held by the ten largest clones. The same sample was also studied in work on T cells expressing NK-cell markers.

Sequenced material: CD4+ T cells sorted from blood. The receptors here all came from a young woman in good health.

V and J are TRBV5-1 and TRBJ1-1, with D maybe TRBD1 (6 bases). The CDR3 is made up of 15 amino acids. The germline V gene has CDR1 SGHRS and CDR2 YFSETQ. Deletions cut 3 bases from V and 2 bases from J, with 14 bases between. The CDR3 DNA is TGCGCCAGCAGCTACCGGGCAGGGGCAAACACTGAAGCTTTCTTT. Translating gives CASSYRAGANTEAFF.

This clonotype was counted only a few times. This chain uses TRBV9 with TRBJ2-3; TRBD1 matches at 7 bases. The J segment lost 2 bases and the V segment lost 3 bases, leaving 6 bases of the junction unmatched. This CDR3 region has 15 residues. Germline CDR1 and CDR2: SGDLS and YYNGEE. CDR3 coding DNA: TGTGCCAGCAGCGACTACAGGGGCGACACAGATACGCAGTATTTT. Translated: CASSDYRGDTDTQYF. The full variable domain, completed using reference TRBV9 and TRBJ2-3, is DSGVTQTPKHLITATGQRVTLRCSPRSGDLSVYWYQQSLDQGLQFLIQYYNGEERAKGNILERFSAQQFPDLHSELNLSSLELGDSALYFCASSDYRGDTDTQYFGPGTRLTVL.

V usage is TRBV20-1 and J usage is TRBJ1-1, with D possibly TRBD1 on 6 matching bases. The CDR3 is made up of 14 amino acids. V gave up 5 bases and J gave up 1 base, with 14 bases separating them. From germline, CDR1 is DFQATT and CDR2 SNEGSKA (reference sequence). The CDR3 sequence is CSAARDTQNTEAFF. CDR3 nucleotides: TGCAGTGCTGCTCGGGACACCCAGAACACTGAAGCTTTCTTT.

This chain links TRBV5-1 with TRBJ2-1; D remains unclear. Between the trimmed V and J ends, which lost 3 bases and 2 bases, there was a span of 15 bases. Per the germline V gene, CDR1 is SGHRS and CDR2 is YFSETQ. The CDR3 is 16 amino acids. CDR3 DNA: TGCGCCAGCAGCTCCGGACGGGCCGGAACCTACAATGAGCAGTTCTTC. Protein: CASSSGRAGTYNEQFF.

The chain has TRBV2 and TRBJ1-2; D not certain. This CDR3 has 13 amino acids. The V gene lost 3 bases and the J gene lost 3 bases, with 8 bases spanning the gap. Germline V lookup: CDR1 SNHLY, CDR2 FYNNEI. This CDR3 is CASSEEGYYGYTF. DNA of the CDR3: TGTGCCAGCAGTGAGGAGGGTTACTATGGCTACACCTTC.

About this clonotype itself: A read error may account for a junction end that differs from germline. The chain has TRBV2 and TRBJ2-7; D is unresolved. The CDR3 length is 12 residues. The germline V gene has CDR1 SNHLY and CDR2 FYNNEI. CDR3 sequence reads: CASNEVGDEQYF. The CDR3 nucleotides are TGTGCCAGCAATGAAGTTGGCGACGAGCAGTACTTC.

The chain combines TRBV10-2 with TRBJ2-7, with D maybe TRBD2 (6 bases). V was pared by 6 bases and J by 7 bases, with 19 bases between. In germline, CDR1 is WSHSY, CDR2 SAAADI. The CDR3 runs 14 residues. The CDR3 coding sequence is TGCGCCAGCAGCTCCGCGGGGACCATCGTGGAGCAGTACTTC. Translated: CASSSAGTIVEQYF.

This chain links TRBV12-3 or TRBV12-4 with TRBJ1-2; the D gene is possibly TRBD1 (5 bases). The CDR3 loop spans 15 amino acids. The V end was cut by 6 bases, the J end by 7 bases, with 21 bases between. CDR3 sequence reads: CASREQVSGLGGYTF. In DNA, the CDR3 is TGTGCCAGCAGGGAACAGGTTTCGGGCCTGGGTGGCTACACCTTC.

The chain combines TRBV10-1 with TRBJ2-7; no reliable D call. The CDR3 totals 10 residues. The V gene's germline CDR1 is WNHNN and CDR2 SYGVQD (reference sequence). V was cut by 6 bases and J by 12 bases, with 12 bases left in between. The CDR3 is CASRHTGPYF. DNA for the CDR3: TGCGCCAGCAGACACACCGGCCCGTACTTC.

V usage is TRBV27 and J usage is TRBJ2-7; TRBD1 agrees at 9 bases. This CDR3 contains 15 residues. J lost 6 bases, V lost 4 bases, and 10 bases had no gene match. Germline V lookup: CDR1 MNHEY, CDR2 SMNVEV (reference sequence). CDR3: CASSSNRGPLGEQYF. The CDR3 region has the DNA TGTGCCAGCAGTTCCAACAGGGGGCCTTTAGGCGAGCAGTACTTC.